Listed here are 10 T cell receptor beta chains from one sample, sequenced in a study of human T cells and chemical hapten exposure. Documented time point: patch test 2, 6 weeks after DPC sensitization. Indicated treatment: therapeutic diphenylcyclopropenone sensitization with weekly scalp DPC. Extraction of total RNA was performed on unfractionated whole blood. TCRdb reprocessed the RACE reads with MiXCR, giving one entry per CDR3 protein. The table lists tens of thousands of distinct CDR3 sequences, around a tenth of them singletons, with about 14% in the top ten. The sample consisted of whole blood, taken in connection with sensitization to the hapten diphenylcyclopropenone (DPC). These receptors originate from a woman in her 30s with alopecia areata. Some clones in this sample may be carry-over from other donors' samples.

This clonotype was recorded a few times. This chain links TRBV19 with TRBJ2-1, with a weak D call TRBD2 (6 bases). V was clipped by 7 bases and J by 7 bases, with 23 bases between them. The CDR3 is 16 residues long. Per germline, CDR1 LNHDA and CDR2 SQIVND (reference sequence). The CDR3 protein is CASKVSWTTRGNEQFF. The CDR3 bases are TGTGCCAGTAAAGTCTCATGGACTACCCGGGGGAATGAGCAGTTCTTC.

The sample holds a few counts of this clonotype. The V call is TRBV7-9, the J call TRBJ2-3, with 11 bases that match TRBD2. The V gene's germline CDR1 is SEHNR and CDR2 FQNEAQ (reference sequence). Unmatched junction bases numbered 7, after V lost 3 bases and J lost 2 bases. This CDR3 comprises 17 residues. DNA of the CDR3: TGTGCCAGCAGCTTGACGTCTAGCGGGGGGCCCACAGATACGCAGTATTTT. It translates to CASSLTSSGGPTDTQYF.

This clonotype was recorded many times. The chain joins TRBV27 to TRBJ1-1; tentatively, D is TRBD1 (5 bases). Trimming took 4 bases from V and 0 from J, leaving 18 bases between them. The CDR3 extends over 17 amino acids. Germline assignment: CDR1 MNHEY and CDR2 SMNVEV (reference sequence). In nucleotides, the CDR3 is TGTGCCAGCAGTTCTGGCGGACATACAGATTTGAACACTGAAGCTTTCTTT. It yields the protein CASSSGGHTDLNTEAFF.

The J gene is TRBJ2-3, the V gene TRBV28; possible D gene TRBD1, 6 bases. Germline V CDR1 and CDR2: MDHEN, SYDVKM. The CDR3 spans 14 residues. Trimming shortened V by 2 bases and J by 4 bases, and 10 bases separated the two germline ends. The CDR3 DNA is TGTGCCAGCAGTTTAGGGGGACAAGCAGATACGCAGTATTTT. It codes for CASSLGGQADTQYF.

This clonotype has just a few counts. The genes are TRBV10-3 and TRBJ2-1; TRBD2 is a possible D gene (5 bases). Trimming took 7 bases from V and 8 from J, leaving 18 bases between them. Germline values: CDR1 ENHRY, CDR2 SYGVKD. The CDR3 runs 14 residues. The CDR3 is CAITEGLVEHEQFF. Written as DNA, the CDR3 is TGTGCCATCACTGAAGGACTCGTCGAGCATGAGCAGTTCTTC.

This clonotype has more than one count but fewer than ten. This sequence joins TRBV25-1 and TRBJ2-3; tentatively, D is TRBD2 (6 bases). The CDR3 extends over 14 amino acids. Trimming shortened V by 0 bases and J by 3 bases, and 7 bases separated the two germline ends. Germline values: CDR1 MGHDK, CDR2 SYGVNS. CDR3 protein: CASSEYSGTDTQYF. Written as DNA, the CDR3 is TGTGCCAGCAGTGAATACAGCGGGACAGATACGCAGTATTTT.

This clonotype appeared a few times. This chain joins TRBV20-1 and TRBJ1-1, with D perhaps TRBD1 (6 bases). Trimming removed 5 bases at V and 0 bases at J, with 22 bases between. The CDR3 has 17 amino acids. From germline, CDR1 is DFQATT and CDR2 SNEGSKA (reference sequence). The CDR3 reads CSALTGIRSLLNTEAFF. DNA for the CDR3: TGCAGTGCTCTTACAGGGATCCGGTCCCTCCTGAACACTGAAGCTTTCTTT.

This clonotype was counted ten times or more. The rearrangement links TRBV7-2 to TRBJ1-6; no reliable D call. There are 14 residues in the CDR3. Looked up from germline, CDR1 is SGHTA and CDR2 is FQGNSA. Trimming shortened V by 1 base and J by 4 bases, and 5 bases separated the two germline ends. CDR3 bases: TGTGCCAGCAGCTTAGATGGGTATAATTCACCCCTCCACTTT. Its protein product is CASSLDGYNSPLHF.

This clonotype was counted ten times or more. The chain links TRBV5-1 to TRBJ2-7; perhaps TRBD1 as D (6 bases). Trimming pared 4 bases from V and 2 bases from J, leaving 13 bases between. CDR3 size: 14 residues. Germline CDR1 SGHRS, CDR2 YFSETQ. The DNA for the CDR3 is TGCGCCAGCAGCCGAACAGGGCAGACCTACGAGCAGTACTTC. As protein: CASSRTGQTYEQYF.

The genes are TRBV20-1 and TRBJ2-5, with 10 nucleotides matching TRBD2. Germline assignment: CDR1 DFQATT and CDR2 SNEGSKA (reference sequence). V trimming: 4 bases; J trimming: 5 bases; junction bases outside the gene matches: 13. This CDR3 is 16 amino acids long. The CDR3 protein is CSATLGLADPRETQYF. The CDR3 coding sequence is TGCAGTGCTACCTTAGGACTAGCGGACCCCCGGGAGACCCAGTACTTC.